The 6 T cell receptor beta chains reported below all come from one sample, sequenced in a study of shared clonotypes between healthy human individuals. Only in-frame clones appear in the TCRdb table, and some are missing; sequencing was by immunoSEQ multiplex PCR. The profile shows roughly 500,000 clones, roughly 80% of them singletons. The sequenced sample consisted of PBMCs. The receptor source for this set is a middle-aged woman in good health. Some clones in this sample may be carry-over from other donors' samples.

This clone was observed a handful of times. V usage is TRBV28 and J usage is TRBJ2-3; TRBD2 aligns across 9 bases. CDR3 length: 15 amino acids. The germline CDR1 and CDR2 sequences are MDHEN and SYDVKM. The V segment lost 2 bases and the J segment 3 bases; nucleotides outside the gene matches: 3. DNA for the CDR3: TGTGCCAGCAGTTTACTTGCGGGAGGGACAGATACGCAGTATTTT. This sequence encodes CASSLLAGGTDTQYF. The full variable domain, completed using reference TRBV28 and TRBJ2-3, is DVKVTQSSRYLVKRTGEKVFLECVQDMDHENMFWYRQDPGLGLRLIYFSYDVKMKEKGDIPEGYSVSREKKERFSLILESASTNQTSMYLCASSLLAGGTDTQYFGPGTRLTVL.

There are a few counts of this clone. J is TRBJ2-1 and V is TRBV7-2; 7 bases map to TRBD2. Germline loops: CDR1 SGHTA, CDR2 FQGNSA. Trimming removed 0 bases from V and 2 bases from J; junction bases left unmatched: 1. The CDR3 has 15 residues. The CDR3 sequence is CASSLAGGPYNEQFF. The CDR3 bases are TGTGCCAGCAGCTTAGCGGGAGGGCCCTACAATGAGCAGTTCTTC.

To note about this clone: A read error likely explains this, since a far larger clone differs by one base. V is TRBV15 and J is TRBJ2-2; TRBD2 agrees at 8 bases. CDR1 is LNHNV, CDR2 YYDKDF, per germline (reference sequence). This CDR3 is built from 17 residues. For the CDR3, the DNA is TGTGCCACCAGCAGGCCTCTAAGTCGCGGGAGGACCGGGGGGCTGTTTTTT. It translates to CATSRPLSRGRTGGLFF.

The chain has TRBV29-1 and TRBJ2-1; 9 bases line up with TRBD2. V was pared by 3 bases and J by 5 bases, with 2 bases of the junction left unmatched. Per the germline V gene, CDR1 is SQVTM and CDR2 is ANQGSEA. The CDR3 extends over 13 amino acids. Written as DNA, the CDR3 is TGCAGCGTTGAGCGGGGGGGACACAATGAGCAGTTCTTC. It is translated as CSVERGGHNEQFF.

The chain combines TRBV9 with TRBJ2-7; 8 nucleotides match TRBD2. Unmatched junction bases numbered 4, after V lost 0 bases and J lost 2 bases. CDR1 is SGDLS, CDR2 YYNGEE, per germline. The CDR3 sequence is 15 residues long. CDR3 sequence reads: CASSVDTGGPYEQYF. The CDR3 DNA reads TGTGCCAGCAGCGTAGATACGGGAGGGCCCTACGAGCAGTACTTC.

As regards this clone: A far larger clone is only one base removed, so a read error is likely. The sample has other DNA sequences that encode this CDR3 too. This chain links TRBV5-1 with TRBJ1-5; possibly TRBD1 for D (6 bases). CDR1 SGHRS and CDR2 YFSETQ come from the germline V gene. Trimming stripped 2 bases from V and 7 bases from J, with 16 bases between. The CDR3 contains 15 residues. CDR3 region: CASSLNNRVRQPQHF. Here the CDR3 DNA reads TGCGCCAGCAGCTTAAACAACAGGGTACGCCAGCCCCAGCATTTT.